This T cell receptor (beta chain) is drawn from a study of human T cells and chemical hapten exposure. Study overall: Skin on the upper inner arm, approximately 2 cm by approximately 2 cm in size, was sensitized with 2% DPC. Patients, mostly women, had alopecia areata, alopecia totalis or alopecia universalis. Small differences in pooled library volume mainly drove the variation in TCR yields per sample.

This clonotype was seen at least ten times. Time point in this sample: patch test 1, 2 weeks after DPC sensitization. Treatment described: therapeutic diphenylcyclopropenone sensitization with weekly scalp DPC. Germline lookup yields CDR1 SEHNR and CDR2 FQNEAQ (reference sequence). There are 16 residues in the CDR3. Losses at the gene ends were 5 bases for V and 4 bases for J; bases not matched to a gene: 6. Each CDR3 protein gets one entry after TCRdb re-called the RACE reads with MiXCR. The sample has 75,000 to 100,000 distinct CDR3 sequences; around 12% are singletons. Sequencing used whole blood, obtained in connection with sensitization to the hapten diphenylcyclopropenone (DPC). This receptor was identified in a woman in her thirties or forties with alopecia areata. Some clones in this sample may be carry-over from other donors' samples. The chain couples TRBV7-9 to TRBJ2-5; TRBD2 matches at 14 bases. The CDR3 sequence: CASSPGLAGVAETQYF. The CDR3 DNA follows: TGTGCCAGCAGCCCGGGACTAGCGGGAGTGGCAGAGACCCAGTACTTC.